This T cell receptor (beta chain) was recorded in a study of shared clonotypes between healthy human individuals. About the study: Three CD4 naive, three CD4 memory, two CD8 naive and one CD8 memory plate were used per donor.

Germline loops: CDR1 KGHSH, CDR2 LQKENI. The CDR3 has 15 residues. The V end was cut by 3 bases, the J end by 6 bases, with 15 bases between. Profiling relied on immunoSEQ multiplex PCR, and the TCRdb table lists in-frame clones only, not all of them. The sample carries millions of clones, 85% to 95% recorded once. The sample taken for sequencing was naive CD4+ T cells sorted from blood. The subset is: CD45RA+ positively selected. The source of this sequence is a young man in good health. The gene calls are TRBV18 and TRBJ2-1; D is possibly TRBD1 (6 bases). The CDR3 DNA reads TGTGCCAGCTCACCCGGGACAACACAAACCAATGAGCAGTTCTTC. It translates to CASSPGTTQTNEQFF.